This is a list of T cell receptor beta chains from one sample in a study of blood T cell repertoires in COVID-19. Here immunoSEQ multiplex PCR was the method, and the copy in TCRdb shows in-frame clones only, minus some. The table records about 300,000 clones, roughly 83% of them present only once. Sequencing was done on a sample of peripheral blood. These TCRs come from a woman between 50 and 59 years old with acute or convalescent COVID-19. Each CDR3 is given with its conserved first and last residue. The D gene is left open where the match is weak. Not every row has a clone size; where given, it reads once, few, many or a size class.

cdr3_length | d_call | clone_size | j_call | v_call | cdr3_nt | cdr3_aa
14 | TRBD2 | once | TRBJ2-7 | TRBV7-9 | TGTGCCAGCAGCTTGCTAGCGGGTTATTACGAGCAGTACTTC | CASSLLAGYYEQYF
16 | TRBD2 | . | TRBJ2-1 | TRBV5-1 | TGCGCCAGCAGCTTTCTCAGCGGGAGCGGTGACAATGAGCAGTTCTTC | CASSFLSGSGDNEQFF
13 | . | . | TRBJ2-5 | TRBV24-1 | TGTGCCACCAGTACCGACAGCCAAGAGACCCAGTACTTC | CATSTDSQETQYF
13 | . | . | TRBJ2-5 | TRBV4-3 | TGCGCCAGCAGCCAGCGTTTACAAGAGACCCAGTACTTC | CASSQRLQETQYF
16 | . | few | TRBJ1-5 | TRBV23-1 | TGCGCCAGCAGTCAATCGGGGCGACTTCCTCATCAGCCCCAGCATTTT | CASSQSGRLPHQPQHF
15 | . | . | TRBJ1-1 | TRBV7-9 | TGTGCCAGCAGCTCCCCCGGGGAGGGCGGCACTGAAGCTTTCTTT | CASSSPGEGGTEAFF
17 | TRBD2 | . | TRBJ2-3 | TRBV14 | TGTGCCAGCAGCCGCCTGAGAGGAGCGGGAGGATCAGATACGCAGTATTTT | CASSRLRGAGGSDTQYF
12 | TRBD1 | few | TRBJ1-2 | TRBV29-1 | TGCAGCGTTGAGGGACAGGGGGGTGGCTACACCTTC | CSVEGQGGGYTF
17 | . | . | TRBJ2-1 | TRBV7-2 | TGTGCCAGCAGCTTAGAGAGCGGGCTTAGCTCCTACAATGAGCAGTTCTTC | CASSLESGLSSYNEQFF
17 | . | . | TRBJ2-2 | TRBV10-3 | TGTGCCATCAGTGCGGTTATCAGCGGAGCGGGCACCGGGGAGCTGTTTTTT | CAISAVISGAGTGELFF
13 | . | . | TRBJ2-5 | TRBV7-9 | TGTGCCAGCAGCTTGAGGACAAAAGAGACCCAGTACTTC | CASSLRTKETQYF
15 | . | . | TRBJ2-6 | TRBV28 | TGTGCCAGCAGTTTAGGAGGGTCTGGGGCCAACGTCCTGACTTTC | CASSLGGSGANVLTF
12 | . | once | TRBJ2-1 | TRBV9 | TGTGCCAGCAGCCTAGGCTACGCTGAGCAGTTCTTC | CASSLGYAEQFF
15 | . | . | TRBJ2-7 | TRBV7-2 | TGTGCCAGCAGCTTAACGGGGGGCCACGCGGGCGAGCAGTACTTC | CASSLTGGHAGEQYF
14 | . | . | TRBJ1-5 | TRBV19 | TGTGCCAGTAGTATTCACAGGGACAATCAGCCCCAGCATTTT | CASSIHRDNQPQHF
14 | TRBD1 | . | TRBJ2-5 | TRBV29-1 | TGCAGCGTTGATCGGACAGGGGGTGAAGAGACCCAGTACTTC | CSVDRTGGEETQYF
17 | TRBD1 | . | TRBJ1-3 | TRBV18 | TGTGCCAGCTCACCAAGGACAGGGGACAACTCTGGAAACACCATATATTTT | CASSPRTGDNSGNTIYF
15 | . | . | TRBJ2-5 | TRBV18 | TGTGCCAGCTCACCACTAGCGGACTTCGTAGAGACCCAGTACTTC | CASSPLADFVETQYF
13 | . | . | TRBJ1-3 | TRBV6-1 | TGTGCCAGCAGTGAGAAGCCTGTAAACACCATATATTTT | CASSEKPVNTIYF
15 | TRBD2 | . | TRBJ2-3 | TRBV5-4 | TGTGCCAGCAGCTTAGCGGGGTCTGGCACAGATACGCAGTATTTT | CASSLAGSGTDTQYF
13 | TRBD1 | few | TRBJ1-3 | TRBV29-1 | TGCAGCGTCGGCGACAGGGCCGGAAACACCATATATTTT | CSVGDRAGNTIYF
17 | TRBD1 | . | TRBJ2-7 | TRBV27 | TGTGCCAGCAGTTTCCAGCGAGAGTCCGGGACAGGGGACGAGCAGTACTTC | CASSFQRESGTGDEQYF
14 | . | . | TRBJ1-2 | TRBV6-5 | TGTGCCAGCAGTTTTGAGCACAGGACCTATGGCTACACCTTC | CASSFEHRTYGYTF
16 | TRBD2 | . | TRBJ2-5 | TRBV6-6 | TGTGCCAGCAGTACCGCTCTAGCGGGAGTCGGGGAGACCCAGTACTTC | CASSTALAGVGETQYF
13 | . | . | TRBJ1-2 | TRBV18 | TGTGCCAGCTCACCAGACCCAGGCTATGGCTACACCTTC | CASSPDPGYGYTF
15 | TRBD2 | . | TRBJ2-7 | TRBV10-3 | TGTGCCATCAGCGAAGGGACTAGCGGTGTCTACGAGCAGTACTTC | CAISEGTSGVYEQYF
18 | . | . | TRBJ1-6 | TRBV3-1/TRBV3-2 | TGTGCCAGCAGCCAAGGGAGGCCAGCGAGCTCCTATAATTCACCCCTCCACTTT | CASSQGRPASSYNSPLHF
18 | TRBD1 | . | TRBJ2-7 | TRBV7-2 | TGTGCCAGCAGCGCCCTCCGGGACAGGTGGAGGGGGTCGGGCGAGCAGTACTTC | CASSALRDRWRGSGEQYF
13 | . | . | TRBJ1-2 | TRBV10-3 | TGTGCCATCCTGCAGGGGTCAGGATATGGCTACACCTTC | CAILQGSGYGYTF
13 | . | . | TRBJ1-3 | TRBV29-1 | TGCAGCGTTGCCCTACGTGCTGGAAACACCATATATTTT | CSVALRAGNTIYF
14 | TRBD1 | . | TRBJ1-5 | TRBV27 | TGTGCCAGCAAGACAGGGGGCAGGGATCAGCCCCAGCATTTT | CASKTGGRDQPQHF
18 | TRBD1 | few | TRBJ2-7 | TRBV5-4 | TGTGCCAGCAGCTCCGCTGTCCCGGGACAGGGGGTCAGGGACGAGCAGTACTTC | CASSSAVPGQGVRDEQYF
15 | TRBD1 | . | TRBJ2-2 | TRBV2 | TGTGCCAGCAGTCGGGGCAGGGGGCGGGCCGGGGAGCTGTTTTTT | CASSRGRGRAGELFF
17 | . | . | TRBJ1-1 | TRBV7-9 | TGTGCCAGCAGCTTAGAGTTTCCGGTCCAGGAGGCCACTGAAGCTTTCTTT | CASSLEFPVQEATEAFF
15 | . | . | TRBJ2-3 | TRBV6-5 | TGTGCCAGCAGTTACTCGATCTCCTCCAAGCGTGCGCAGTATTTT | CASSYSISSKRAQYF
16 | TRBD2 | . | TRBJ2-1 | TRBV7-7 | TGTGCCAGCAGCTCGACTCCGGGACTAGCTTCTGGTGAGCAGTTCTTC | CASSSTPGLASGEQFF
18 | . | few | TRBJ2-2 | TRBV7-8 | TGTGCCAGCAGCTTAGCGCGGCAGGGGCGCATAAACACCGGGGAGCTGTTTTTT | CASSLARQGRINTGELFF
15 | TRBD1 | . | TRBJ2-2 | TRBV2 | TGTGCCAGCGCCCGTGACAGGGATAACACCGGGGAGCTGTTTTTT | CASARDRDNTGELFF
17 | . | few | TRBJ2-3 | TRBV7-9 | TGTGCCAGCAGACCTATAGTGGGCGCTCAAAGCACAGATACGCAGTATTTT | CASRPIVGAQSTDTQYF
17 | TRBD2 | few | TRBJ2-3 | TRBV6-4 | TGTGCCAGCAGTGACGGGACTAGCGGGAGATTTGCAGATACGCAGTATTTT | CASSDGTSGRFADTQYF
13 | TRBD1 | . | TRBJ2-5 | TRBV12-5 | TGTGCTAGTGGTTCGGACAGGGAACAGACCCAGTACTTC | CASGSDREQTQYF
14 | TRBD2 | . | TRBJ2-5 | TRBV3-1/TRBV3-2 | TGTGCCAGCAGCCCTCCTAGCGGTCAAGAGACCCAGTACTTC | CASSPPSGQETQYF
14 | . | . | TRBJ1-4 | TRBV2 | TGTGCCAGCAGTTCGGAGGAAACTAATGAAAAACTGTTTTTT | CASSSEETNEKLFF
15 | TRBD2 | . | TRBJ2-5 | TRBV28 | TGTGCCAGCAAGAACGGGCGGGAGGTCGGAGAGACCCAGTACTTC | CASKNGREVGETQYF
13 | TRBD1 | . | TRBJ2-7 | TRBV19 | TGTGCCAGTAGTCCCGGGACAGTCTACGAGCAGTACTTC | CASSPGTVYEQYF
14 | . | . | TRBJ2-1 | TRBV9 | TGTGCCAGCAGCGTTAGGGGCGCCTACAATGAGCAGTTCTTC | CASSVRGAYNEQFF
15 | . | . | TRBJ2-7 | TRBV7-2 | TGTGCCAGCAGCTTACAAGGGGACAACACCTACGAGCAGTACTTC | CASSLQGDNTYEQYF
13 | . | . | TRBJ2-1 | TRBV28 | TGTGCCAGCAGTGCGACAGTCTACAATGAGCAGTTCTTC | CASSATVYNEQFF
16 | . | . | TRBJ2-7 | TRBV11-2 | TGTGCCAGCAGCCCAGGGGCGGGAGAAGGTTTATACGAGCAGTACTTC | CASSPGAGEGLYEQYF
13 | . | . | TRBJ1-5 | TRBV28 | TGTGCCAGCAGATACCAGGGCAGCCAGCCCCAGCATTTT | CASRYQGSQPQHF
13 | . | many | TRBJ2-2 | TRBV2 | TGTGCCAGCAGACAGGGCGCCACCGGGGAGCTGTTTTTT | CASRQGATGELFF
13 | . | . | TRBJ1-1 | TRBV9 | TGTGCCAGCAGCGCTTCCGACAGAATTGAAGCTTTCTTT | CASSASDRIEAFF
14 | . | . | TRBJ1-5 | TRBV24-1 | TGTGCCACCAGTGATTTCTGGGGGGATCAGCCCCAGCATTTT | CATSDFWGDQPQHF
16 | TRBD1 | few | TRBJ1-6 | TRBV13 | TGTGCCAGCAGCCTCTTCTCGACAGGGGGCCATTCACCCCTCCACTTT | CASSLFSTGGHSPLHF
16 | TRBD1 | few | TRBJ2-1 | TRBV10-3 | TGTGCCATCAGTGAGTATCAGACAGGGGCGGGCAATGAGCAGTTCTTC | CAISEYQTGAGNEQFF